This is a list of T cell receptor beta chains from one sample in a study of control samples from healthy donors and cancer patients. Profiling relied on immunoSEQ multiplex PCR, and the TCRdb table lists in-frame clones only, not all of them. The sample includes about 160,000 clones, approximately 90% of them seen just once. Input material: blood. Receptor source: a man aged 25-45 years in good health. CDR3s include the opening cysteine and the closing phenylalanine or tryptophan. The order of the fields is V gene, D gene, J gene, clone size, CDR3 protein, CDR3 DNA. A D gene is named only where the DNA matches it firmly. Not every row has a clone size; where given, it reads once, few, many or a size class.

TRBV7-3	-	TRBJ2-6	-	CASSPQVSGANVLTF	TGTGCCAGCAGCCCCCAAGTATCCGGGGCCAACGTCCTGACTTTC
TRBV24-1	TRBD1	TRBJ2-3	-	CATSNRGLNTDTQYF	TGTGCCACAAGTAACAGGGGGCTAAACACAGATACGCAGTATTTT
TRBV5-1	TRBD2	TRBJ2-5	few	CASSWTSGRSVNRETQYF	TGCGCCAGCAGTTGGACTAGCGGGAGATCGGTGAATAGGGAGACCCAGTACTTC
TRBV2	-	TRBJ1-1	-	CASSAQGNTEAFF	TGTGCCAGCAGCGCCCAGGGGAACACTGAAGCTTTCTTT
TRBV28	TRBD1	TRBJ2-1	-	CASSFYRGHSYNEQFF	TGTGCCAGCAGTTTCTACAGGGGGCACTCCTACAATGAGCAGTTCTTC
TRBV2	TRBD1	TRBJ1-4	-	CASRQGAEEKLFF	TGTGCCAGCAGGCAGGGGGCGGAAGAAAAACTGTTTTTT
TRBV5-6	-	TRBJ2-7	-	CASRYGRSRPYEQYF	TGTGCCAGCCGCTATGGAAGGAGTCGGCCTTACGAGCAGTACTTC
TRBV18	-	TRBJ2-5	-	CASSPNLQETQYF	TGTGCCAGCTCACCGAACCTCCAAGAGACCCAGTACTTC
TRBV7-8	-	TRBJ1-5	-	CASSLGQNQPQHF	TGTGCCAGCAGCTTAGGACAAAATCAGCCCCAGCATTTT
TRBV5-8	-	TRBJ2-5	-	CASSLVGIETQYF	TGTGCCAGCAGCTTGGTAGGGATTGAGACCCAGTACTTC
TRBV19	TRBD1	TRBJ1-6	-	CASSKRPGQGNSPLHF	TGTGCCAGTAGTAAGAGGCCGGGACAGGGGAATTCACCCCTCCACTTT
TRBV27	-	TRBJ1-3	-	CASSPGPRGTIYF	TGTGCCAGCAGCCCTGGACCCCGGGGCACCATATATTTT
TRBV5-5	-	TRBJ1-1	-	CASNGALNTEAFF	TGTGCCAGCAATGGGGCGTTGAACACTGAAGCTTTCTTT
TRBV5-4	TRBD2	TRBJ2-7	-	CASSLDRRGGVNEQYF	TGTGCCAGCAGCTTGGATCGGCGGGGGGGCGTCAACGAGCAGTACTTC
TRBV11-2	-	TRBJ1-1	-	CASSLDPRDNTEAFF	TGTGCCAGCAGCTTAGATCCCAGGGATAACACTGAAGCTTTCTTT
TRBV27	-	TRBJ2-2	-	CASSLSRRNGELFF	TGTGCCAGCAGTTTAAGCCGGAGGAACGGGGAGCTGTTTTTT
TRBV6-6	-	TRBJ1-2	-	CASRDIPDINYGYTF	TGTGCCAGCCGGGACATCCCCGATATTAACTATGGCTACACCTTC